This TCR beta chain was captured in a study of blood T cells in healthy people across ages. In germline, CDR1 is SQVTM, CDR2 ANQGSEA. The CDR3 runs to 12 residues. Of note for this clonotype: A junction boundary mismatches the germline segment, possibly from a read error.

The second PCR ran roughly 6 to 11 cycles with a sample-barcoded 5' primer and J-beta primers. TCRdb independently ran MiXCR on the 5' RACE reads; one entry per CDR3 protein. Among about 1.6 million distinct CDR3 sequences listed, 34% were seen once. The chain employs TRBV29-1 and TRBJ1-1; D not certain. The sample consisted of blood. This TCR was sampled from a woman aged 25 to 39 in good health. The CDR3 is CGVFDPGTEAFF. The CDR3 DNA reads TGCGGCGTCTTCGACCCGGGCACTGAAGCTTTCTTT.